Reported below is one T cell receptor beta chain. Its antigen remains unidentified. No base quality information exists; no much larger clone differs at one position. The CDR3 regions of human TCRbeta chains were subjected to immunosequencing. The authors' pipeline ran thus. Repertoire TCRs were checked for matches against a reference library of SARS-CoV-2-specific TCRs that had been generated using the MIRA antigen-specificity platform. Breadth was defined as the fraction of unique TCRs that were SARS-CoV-2-associated. Depth was defined as the fraction of total T cells that were SARS-CoV-2-associated. Using the MIRA data, every spike-specific TCR was mapped to the spike region that the TCR reacted to and assigned to either a CD4 or a CD8 class. Log10-transformed breadth and depth values were compared by one-way ANOVA with Sidak's multiple comparisons tests. The table comes from immuneACCESS by way of TCRdb, which keeps in-frame sequences with V and J called. Part of the clones is missing from these tables; in studies checked, under half for an unresolved V gene and the rest for unknown reasons. Clone size and the V and J calls come from that table; the DNA yielded D and trimming. The sample yields about 120,000 clones; approximately 90% were counted once. Together, the top ten hold around 12% of the sample.

This specimen comes from a study of T cell responses to AZD1222 COVID-19 vaccine (dated by TCRdb to the early 2020s). In the study overall: Because spike-specific TCR depth and breadth did not differ between the two schedules, AZD1222 recipients who got a second dose at roughly 4 weeks were pooled with those who got a second dose at roughly 12 weeks. Trial participants were enrolled by age into subgroups of 18-55, 56-69 and 70-plus years, and approximately 150, 30 and 60 TCR-sequenced participants, respectively, were included in these subgroups. TCR sequencing was performed for fewer than 250 trial participants, of whom 200 to 220 were given two doses of AZD1222 and around 25 were given two doses of MenACWY control vaccine. Here is what the overall study found, with its caveats: The 56-69-year group was small, and its depth increase did not reach significance, likely because of low power. Conclusions about previously exposed vaccinees were limited because only six AZD1222 recipients were SARS-CoV-2 seropositive at baseline. Reportedly, almost half of the unique spike-specific TCRs recognized epitopes lying outside the regions that are mutated in the B.1.351 and B.1.1.7 variants. After two AZD1222 doses, spike-specific TCR breadth and depth were significantly higher than at day 0 and than in MenACWY recipients. Vaccine-associated CD4 TCRs spanned the whole spike protein, with dominant responses in regions 160-218 and 743-854. Because no samples from the day 14 peak response were available, repertoires could be characterized only after the peak T cell response. Most participants were white British and females outnumbered males, and the authors suggested that clonal diversity may have been underestimated.

The sample's time point label is to be understood as: baseline before first vaccination. Samples from vaccinated people were obtained from the UK trials COV001 and COV002, which included a single-blind randomized controlled phase 2/3 trial of AZD1222 (ChAdOx1 nCoV-19) in healthy adults. Trial participant PBMC samples were collected at day 0 and day 28 after the second dose for TCRbeta chain sequencing. CDR1 and CDR2, looked up from the germline V gene, are MGHRA and YSYEKL. Trimming at the junction amounts to 5 bases on V and 10 bases on J, and the germline ends lie 16 bases apart. Including the terminal cysteine and phenylalanine, the CDR3 comprises 13 residues. Left in the record is the CDR3 DNA by itself, 39 bases read in frame from the first base.

This specimen consisted of peripheral blood, obtained on day 0 of AZD1222 vaccination. This receptor was taken from an adult in good health. In this chain, TRBV4-1 is recombined with TRBJ2-3; no D segment can be confidently identified. The sequenced DNA is TGCGCCAGCAGCGAAATAAGGAGTGGAGCGCAGTATTTT. Its amino acids are CASSEIRSGAQYF.